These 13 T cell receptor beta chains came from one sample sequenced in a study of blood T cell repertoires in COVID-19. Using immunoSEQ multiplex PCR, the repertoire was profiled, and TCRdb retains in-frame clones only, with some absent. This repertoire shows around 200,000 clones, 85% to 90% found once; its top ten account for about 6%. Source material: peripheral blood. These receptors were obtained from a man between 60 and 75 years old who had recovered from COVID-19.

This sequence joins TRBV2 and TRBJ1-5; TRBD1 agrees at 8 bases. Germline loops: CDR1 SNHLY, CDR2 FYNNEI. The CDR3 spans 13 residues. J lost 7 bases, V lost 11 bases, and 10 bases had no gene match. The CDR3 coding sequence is TGTGCCGGGGCAGGGGGCGCAAGCCAGCCCCAGCATTTT. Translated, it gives CAGAGGASQPQHF.

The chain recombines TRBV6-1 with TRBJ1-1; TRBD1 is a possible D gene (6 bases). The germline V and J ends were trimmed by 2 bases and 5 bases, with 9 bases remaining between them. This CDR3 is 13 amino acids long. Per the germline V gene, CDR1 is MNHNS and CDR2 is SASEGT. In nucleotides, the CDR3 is TGTGCCAGCAGTGAAAGGGGGTATACTGAAGCTTTCTTT. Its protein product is CASSERGYTEAFF.

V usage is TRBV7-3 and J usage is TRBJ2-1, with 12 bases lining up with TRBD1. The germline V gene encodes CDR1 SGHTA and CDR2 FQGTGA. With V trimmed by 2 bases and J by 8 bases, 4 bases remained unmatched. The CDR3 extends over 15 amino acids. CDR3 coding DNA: TGTGCCAGCAGCTTATCGGGACAGGGGGCTTATGAGCAGTTCTTC. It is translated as CASSLSGQGAYEQFF.

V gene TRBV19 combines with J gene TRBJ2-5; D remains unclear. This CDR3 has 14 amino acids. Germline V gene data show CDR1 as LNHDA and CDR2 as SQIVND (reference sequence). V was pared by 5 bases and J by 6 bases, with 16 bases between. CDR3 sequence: CASSRLGLFQTQYF. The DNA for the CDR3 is TGTGCCAGTAGTCGTTTGGGCCTCTTCCAGACCCAGTACTTC.

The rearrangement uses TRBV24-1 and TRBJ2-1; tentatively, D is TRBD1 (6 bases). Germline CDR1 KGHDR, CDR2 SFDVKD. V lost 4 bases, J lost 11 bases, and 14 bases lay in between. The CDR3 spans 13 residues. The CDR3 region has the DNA TGTGCCACCAGTGACACAGGGCTGGATAAGCAGTTCTTC. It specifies CATSDTGLDKQFF.

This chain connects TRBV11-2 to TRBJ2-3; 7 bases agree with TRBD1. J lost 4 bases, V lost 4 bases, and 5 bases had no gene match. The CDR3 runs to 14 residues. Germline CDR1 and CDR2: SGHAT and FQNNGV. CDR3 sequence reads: CASSSRGPADTQYF. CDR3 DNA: TGTGCCAGCAGCTCTAGGGGGCCGGCAGATACGCAGTATTTT.

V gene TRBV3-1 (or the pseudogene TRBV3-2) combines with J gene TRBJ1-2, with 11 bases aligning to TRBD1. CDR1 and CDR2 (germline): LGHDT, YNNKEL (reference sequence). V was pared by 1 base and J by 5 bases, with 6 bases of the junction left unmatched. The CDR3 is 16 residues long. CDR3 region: CASSQVTGQGAYGYTF. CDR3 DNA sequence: TGTGCCAGCAGCCAAGTGACCGGACAGGGGGCTTATGGCTACACCTTC.

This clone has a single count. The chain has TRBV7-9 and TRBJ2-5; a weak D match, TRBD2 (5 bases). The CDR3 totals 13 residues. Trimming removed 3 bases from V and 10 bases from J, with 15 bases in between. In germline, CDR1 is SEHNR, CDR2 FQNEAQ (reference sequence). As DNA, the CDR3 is TGTGCCAGCAGCTTGTCGGGAAGCAAGGACCAGTACTTC. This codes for CASSLSGSKDQYF.

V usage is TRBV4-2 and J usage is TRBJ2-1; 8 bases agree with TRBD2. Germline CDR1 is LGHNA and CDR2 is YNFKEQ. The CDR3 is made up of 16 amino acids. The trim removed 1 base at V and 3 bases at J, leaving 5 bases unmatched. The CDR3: CASSQVPSGGYNEQFF. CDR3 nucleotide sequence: TGTGCCAGCAGCCAAGTCCCGAGCGGGGGCTACAATGAGCAGTTCTTC.

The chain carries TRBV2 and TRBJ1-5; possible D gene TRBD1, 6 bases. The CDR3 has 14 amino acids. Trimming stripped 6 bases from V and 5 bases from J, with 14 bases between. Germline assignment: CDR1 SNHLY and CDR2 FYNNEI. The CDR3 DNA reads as TGTGCCAGCAGCCCTGGACAGCCCTATCAGCCCCAGCATTTT. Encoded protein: CASSPGQPYQPQHF.

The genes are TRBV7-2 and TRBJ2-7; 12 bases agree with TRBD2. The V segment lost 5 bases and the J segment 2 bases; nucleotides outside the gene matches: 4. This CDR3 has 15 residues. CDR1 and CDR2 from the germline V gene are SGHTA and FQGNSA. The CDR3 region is CASSRTSGVPYEQYF. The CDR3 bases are TGTGCCAGCAGCAGGACTAGCGGGGTACCCTACGAGCAGTACTTC.

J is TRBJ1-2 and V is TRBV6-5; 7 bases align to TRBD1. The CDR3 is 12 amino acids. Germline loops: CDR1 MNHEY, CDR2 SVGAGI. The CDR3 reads CATRTGDYGYTF. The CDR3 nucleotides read TGTGCAACCCGAACAGGGGACTATGGCTACACCTTC.

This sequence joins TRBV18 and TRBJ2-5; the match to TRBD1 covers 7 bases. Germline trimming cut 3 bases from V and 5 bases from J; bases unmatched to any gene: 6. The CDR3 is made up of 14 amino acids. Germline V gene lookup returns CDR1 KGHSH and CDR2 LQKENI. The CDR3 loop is CASSPDRVHETQYF. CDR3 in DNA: TGTGCCAGCTCACCCGACAGGGTACACGAGACCCAGTACTTC.